A single sample is the source of the 18 T cell receptor beta chains below, sequenced in a study of CD8+ T cells in alopecia areata. cDNA reverse transcribed from extracted RNA served as the sequencing template. The method was immunoSEQ multiplex PCR; TCRdb's version includes in-frame clones alone and lacks a portion of them. Found here are 13,000 to 15,000 clones, 45% to 65% of them singletons; the top ten hold roughly 3.5%. Sorting of CD4+ cells into CD25+CD127- cells (for four to six patients) was performed. The sample comprised CD4+ Tregs sorted from blood. These receptors originate from a human donor with alopecia areata.

The chain links TRBV2 to TRBJ2-7; 7 bases fit TRBD2. Trimming took 2 bases from V and 1 from J; bases not matched to a gene: 2. There are 14 residues in the CDR3. CDR1 is SNHLY, CDR2 FYNNEI, per germline. The CDR3 DNA sequence: TGTGCCAGCAGTGAACTAGCGGCATCCTACGAGCAGTACTTC. Protein: CASSELAASYEQYF.

The chain couples TRBV7-3 to TRBJ1-1; D call uncertain. Germline V gene sequence: CDR1 SGHTA, CDR2 FQGTGA. The CDR3 covers 13 residues. V dropped 5 bases and J dropped 4 bases, with 11 bases sitting between them. The CDR3 coding sequence is TGTGCCAGCAGCCCGGGAAGGTCCACTGAAGCTTTCTTT. This codes for CASSPGRSTEAFF.

This sequence joins TRBV7-6 and TRBJ2-5, with 10 bases that match TRBD1. The CDR3 has 18 amino acids. The V gene end was trimmed by 4 bases and the J gene end by 1 base; junction bases not matched to a gene: 12. The V gene's germline CDR1 is SGHVS and CDR2 FNYEAQ. The CDR3 nucleotides are TGTGCCAGCAGCTGGTTGACAGGGGGCCTTCCCCCCCAAGAGACCCAGTACTTC. It is translated as CASSWLTGGLPPQETQYF.

The V gene is TRBV6-6, the J gene TRBJ1-1; D is perhaps TRBD1 (5 bases). The CDR3 is 14 residues long. The ends were cut back, 5 bases at V and 1 base at J, with 11 bases in the middle. The germline CDR1 and CDR2 sequences are MNHNY and SVGAGI (reference sequence). CDR3 in DNA: TGTGCCAGCAGTCCGATGGGGACGAACACTGAAGCTTTCTTT. This encodes CASSPMGTNTEAFF.

A single count supports this clone. The chain employs TRBV11-2 and TRBJ2-2; 9 positions match TRBD1. The CDR3 covers 15 residues. From germline, CDR1 is SGHAT and CDR2 FQNNGV. Germline trimming cut 2 bases from V and 7 bases from J; bases unmatched to any gene: 5. The DNA for the CDR3 is TGTGCCAGCAGCTTATCTGGGACAGGGATCGGGGAGCTGTTTTTT. Encoded protein: CASSLSGTGIGELFF.

This clone was seen a handful of times. This chain links TRBV7-9 with TRBJ2-7, with D possibly TRBD1 on 5 matching bases. Germline-derived CDR1 and CDR2 are SEHNR and FQNEAQ (reference sequence). The CDR3 spans 14 residues. V was cut by 3 bases and J by 3 bases, with 12 bases left in between. The chain's CDR3 is CASSFLGPGYEQYF. As DNA, the CDR3 is TGTGCCAGCAGCTTCTTGGGGCCCGGCTACGAGCAGTACTTC.

The chain has TRBV11-3 and TRBJ2-7; D not certain. The V end lost 3 bases, the J end lost 6 bases, and 9 bases lay between the germline ends. The germline CDR1 and CDR2 sequences are SGHNT and YENEEA. This CDR3 contains 12 residues. CDR3 amino acids: CASSFPHAEQYF. CDR3 sequence (DNA): TGTGCCAGCAGCTTCCCCCATGCCGAGCAGTACTTC.

Worth noting for this clone: The sample contains more than one DNA sequence encoding this CDR3. This chain joins TRBV7-9 and TRBJ2-1; perhaps D is TRBD1 or TRBD2 (5 bases each). The germline CDR1 and CDR2 sequences are SEHNR and FQNEAQ (reference sequence). V was pared by 1 base and J by 4 bases, with 8 bases between. The CDR3 has 14 residues. The CDR3: CASSLGDAYNEQFF. CDR3 sequence (DNA): TGTGCCAGCAGCTTAGGGGACGCTTACAATGAGCAGTTCTTC.

The V gene is TRBV27, the J gene TRBJ1-2; D possibly corresponds to TRBD1 (6 bases). V was clipped by 3 bases and J by 8 bases, with 13 bases between them. Germline V gives CDR1 MNHEY, CDR2 SMNVEV (reference sequence). The CDR3 runs 13 residues. DNA of the CDR3: TGTGCCAGCAGTTTGGGGGGGGCTCTCGGCTACACCTTC. Its translation is CASSLGGALGYTF.

The chain uses TRBV5-4 and TRBJ1-1; D perhaps matches TRBD1 (5 bases). CDR1 and CDR2 (germline): SGHNT, YYREEE (reference sequence). The V and J ends lost 2 bases and 5 bases respectively, with 13 bases between them. CDR3 length: 14 amino acids. The CDR3 is CASSLSIKGTEAFF. Written as DNA, the CDR3 is TGTGCCAGCAGCTTATCTATCAAGGGGACTGAAGCTTTCTTT.

The chain links TRBV19 to TRBJ1-6, with 8 bases identical to TRBD1. J was trimmed by 8 bases and V by 10 bases; bases with no gene match: 7. The CDR3 extends over 13 amino acids. Germline V gives CDR1 LNHDA, CDR2 SQIVND (reference sequence). The CDR3 coding sequence is TGTGCCACCGGACAGGGAGGATATTCACCCCTCCACTTT. Residues: CATGQGGYSPLHF.

This clone was recorded a few times. This specimen includes other DNA sequences encoding the same CDR3. This chain uses TRBV5-1 with TRBJ1-2; D is ambiguous. The V and J ends lost 0 bases and 5 bases respectively, with 11 bases between them. Germline V gene data show CDR1 as SGHRS and CDR2 as YFSETQ. The length of the CDR3 is 14 residues. This CDR3 is CASSLVWSDYGYTF. The DNA for the CDR3 is TGCGCCAGCAGCTTGGTTTGGTCGGATTATGGCTACACCTTC. Complete variable domain (other parts from reference TRBV5-1 and TRBJ1-2): KAGVTQTPRYLIKTRGQQVTLSCSPISGHRSVSWYQQTPGQGLQFLFEYFSETQRNKGNFPGRFSGRQFSNSRSEMNVSTLELGDSALYLCASSLVWSDYGYTFGSGTRLTVV.

The chain recombines TRBV11-2 with TRBJ2-5; D uncertain. V was trimmed by 3 bases and J by 1 base, leaving 12 bases between them. CDR1 and CDR2 from the germline V gene are SGHAT and FQNNGV. The CDR3 totals 15 residues. The chain's CDR3 is CASSFRPVSQETQYF. CDR3 sequence (DNA): TGTGCCAGCAGCTTTAGGCCAGTATCCCAAGAGACCCAGTACTTC.

A few counts support this clone. Here the CDR3 reads CASSLGDRTYEQYF. The CDR3 coding sequence is TGTGCCAGCAGTTTAGGGGACAGAACCTACGAGCAGTACTTC. This chain connects TRBV27 to TRBJ2-7, with 7 bases identical to TRBD1. This CDR3 region has 14 residues. The trim removed 2 bases at V and 2 bases at J, leaving 3 bases unmatched. Germline V gives CDR1 MNHEY, CDR2 SMNVEV (reference sequence).

The chain recombines TRBV11-3 with TRBJ2-2; tentatively, D is TRBD1 (5 bases). V was clipped by 1 base and J by 6 bases, with 9 bases between them. The length of the CDR3 is 14 residues. Germline CDR1 and CDR2: SGHNT and YENEEA. The CDR3: CASSLGTYAGELFF. The CDR3, as DNA: TGTGCCAGCAGCTTAGGGACATACGCCGGGGAGCTGTTTTTT.

This clone showed up just a few times. This chain uses TRBV5-1 with TRBJ2-1; D call uncertain. V was clipped by 1 base and J by 4 bases, with 6 bases between them. This CDR3 spans 13 amino acids. Looked up from germline, CDR1 is SGHRS and CDR2 is YFSETQ. Written as DNA, the CDR3 is TGCGCCAGCAGCTTGTCCAGTTACAATGAGCAGTTCTTC. Translation: CASSLSSYNEQFF.

The rearrangement joins TRBV10-1 to TRBJ2-7; D is undetermined. This CDR3 is 12 amino acids long. CDR1 and CDR2 (germline): WNHNN, SYGVQD (reference sequence). The germline V and J ends were trimmed by 0 bases and 1 base, with 1 base remaining between them. As DNA, the CDR3 is TGCGCCAGCAGTGAGTCGTCCTACGAGCAGTACTTC. It is translated as CASSESSYEQYF.

The rearrangement uses TRBV28 and TRBJ2-7, with 14 bases matching TRBD2. CDR1 and CDR2 (germline): MDHEN, SYDVKM. V lost 5 bases and J lost 4; bases outside the gene matches: 13. CDR3 length equals 18 residues. The CDR3 nucleotides are TGTGCCAGCAGTACTATATGGGGGACTAGCGGGAGTAGATACGAGCAGTACTTC. This codes for CASSTIWGTSGSRYEQYF.